This TCR beta chain originates from a study of T cell responses to AZD1222 COVID-19 vaccine. General study points: Every sample of the repertoires postdated the peak T cell response.

CDR1 and CDR2 (germline): SGHRS, YFSETQ. V shed 4 bases and J shed 2 bases, with 12 bases lying between them. The CDR3 spans 14 residues. The protocol was immunoSEQ multiplex PCR, while the TCRdb copy is restricted to in-frame clones and leaves out a portion. The repertoire has under 200,000 clones, about 92% of them found once; the top ten carry 3.6%. Points on this clone: What it recognizes is unknown.

J is TRBJ1-1 and V is TRBV5-1; no clear D. The sequence was obtained from an adult who received the MenACWY meningococcal vaccine as a control. This specimen consisted of peripheral blood, obtained 28 days after the second dose of the MenACWY control vaccine. The CDR3 here is CASSPSLGNTEAFF. DNA of the CDR3: TGCGCCAGCAGCCCGTCCTTAGGAAACACTGAAGCTTTCTTT.